These 17 T cell receptor beta chains were sequenced from one sample in a study of CXCR3-negative and CXCR3-positive naive CD8 T cells (dated by TCRdb to about 2019). These reads were obtained on a NextSeq 550. The Human TCR Profiling Kit (MiLaboratory) was used to prepare UMI-labeled 5' RACE TRB cDNA libraries. Following reprocessing of the reads by TCRdb, the data hold one row per CDR3 protein sequence and no DNA is available. The sample table holds 75,000 or so distinct CDR3 sequences. The ten top clones hold about 1.4% of the sample. The sequenced sample was naive CXCR3- CD8+ T cells from blood. This sample's cell subset or site label indicates: CD45RO-CCR7+CD27+CD95- naive CD8+ T cells lacking CXCR3 (TNR3-). All receptors derive from a human donor in good health. Some clones in this sample may be carry-over from other donors' samples.

This CDR3 is CASSLGAGTAYEQYF. The rearrangement joins TRBV2 to TRBJ2-7; TCRdb picks TRBD1, but there is no DNA to check that call. This CDR3 is 15 amino acids long. Germline CDR1 and CDR2: SNHLY and FYNNEI.

The V and J genes are TRBV29-1 and TRBJ2-1; TCRdb's assignment of TRBD2 cannot be checked, as there is no DNA. The CDR3 runs to 14 residues. Germline CDR1 SQVTM, CDR2 ANQGSEA. Here the CDR3 reads CSVVGGYSYNEQFF.

The chain recombines TRBV27 with TRBJ2-1; TCRdb selects TRBD2, and the lack of DNA leaves this call unchecked. Germline loops: CDR1 MNHEY, CDR2 SMNVEV (reference sequence). The CDR3 covers 14 residues. The CDR3 is CASSSLTTYNEQFF.

The J gene is TRBJ2-1, the V gene TRBV28; TCRdb names TRBD2, which stays unverified in the absence of DNA. The CDR3 totals 17 residues. From germline, CDR1 is MDHEN and CDR2 SYDVKM. The CDR3 region is CASSPPPRGAPYNEQFF.

The rearrangement links TRBV29-1 to TRBJ2-1; TCRdb's D gene call, TRBD1, goes unchecked for lack of DNA. Germline V gene data show CDR1 as SQVTM and CDR2 as ANQGSEA. There are 12 residues in the CDR3. CDR3 sequence: CSVDPGPNEQFF.

V and J are TRBV30 and TRBJ1-1. Per germline, CDR1 GTSNPN and CDR2 SVGIG (reference sequence). CDR3 length: 13 residues. The CDR3 is CAWSVLMGTDAFF.

This chain links TRBV20-1 with TRBJ2-4; TCRdb names TRBD1, which stays unverified in the absence of DNA. Germline CDR1 DFQATT, CDR2 SNEGSKA (reference sequence). CDR3 length: 16 residues. CDR3 sequence: CSASPTGGEIRNIQYF.

The chain is built from TRBV29-1 and TRBJ2-6. CDR3 size: 16 residues. Per the germline V gene, CDR1 is SQVTM and CDR2 is ANQGSEA. The CDR3 spells CSVEEQYLSGANVLTF.

The V call is TRBV4-1, the J call TRBJ2-5; TCRdb's D gene call, TRBD1, goes unchecked for lack of DNA. Germline V gene lookup returns CDR1 MGHRA and CDR2 YSYEKL. The CDR3 is 14 residues long. CDR3 amino acids: CASSPGQGQETQYF.

V is TRBV4-3 and J is TRBJ2-2. The CDR3 runs to 18 residues. CDR1 is LGHNA and CDR2 is YSLEER in the germline V gene. Here the CDR3 reads CASSQDNRLYSGTGELFF.

This chain links TRBV7-9 with TRBJ2-7; TCRdb lists TRBD1, though no DNA is available to test this call. The CDR3 sequence is 15 residues long. From germline, CDR1 is SEHNR and CDR2 FQNEAQ (reference sequence). CDR3 loop: CASSLSTAPSYEQYF.

J is TRBJ1-5 and V is TRBV4-1; TCRdb's D call of TRBD1 is untestable without DNA. The CDR3 has 14 amino acids. CDR1 MGHRA and CDR2 YSYEKL come from the germline V gene. The CDR3: CASSQDRANQPQHF.

The chain links TRBV6-2 or TRBV6-3 to TRBJ2-2. This CDR3 region has 13 residues. Per germline, CDR1 MNHEY and CDR2 SVGEGT. The CDR3: CASSYSSPGELFF.

The genes are TRBV9 and TRBJ2-2. CDR3 length: 16 residues. CDR1 and CDR2 from the germline V gene are SGDLS and YYNGEE. CDR3 sequence: CASSVAIGMDTGELFF. The full variable domain, rest sourced from reference TRBV9 and TRBJ2-2, is DSGVTQTPKHLITATGQRVTLRCSPRSGDLSVYWYQQSLDQGLQFLIQYYNGEERAKGNILERFSAQQFPDLHSELNLSSLELGDSALYFCASSVAIGMDTGELFFGEGSRLTVL.

The chain uses TRBV29-1 and TRBJ2-1; absent DNA, TCRdb's TRBD2 call cannot be checked. Germline values: CDR1 SQVTM, CDR2 ANQGSEA. The CDR3 is 13 amino acids. The chain's CDR3 is CSVVGWPENEQFF.

This chain links TRBV29-1 with TRBJ2-6; there is no DNA to check the TCRdb D call of TRBD1. Germline loops: CDR1 SQVTM, CDR2 ANQGSEA. The CDR3 extends over 17 amino acids. This chain's CDR3 is CSLEAWDSESGANVLTF.

This sequence joins TRBV27 and TRBJ1-3; TCRdb names TRBD1, which stays unverified in the absence of DNA. Looked up from germline, CDR1 is MNHEY and CDR2 is SMNVEV (reference sequence). This CDR3 region has 17 residues. The CDR3 sequence is CASTRSDRPFSGNTIYF.